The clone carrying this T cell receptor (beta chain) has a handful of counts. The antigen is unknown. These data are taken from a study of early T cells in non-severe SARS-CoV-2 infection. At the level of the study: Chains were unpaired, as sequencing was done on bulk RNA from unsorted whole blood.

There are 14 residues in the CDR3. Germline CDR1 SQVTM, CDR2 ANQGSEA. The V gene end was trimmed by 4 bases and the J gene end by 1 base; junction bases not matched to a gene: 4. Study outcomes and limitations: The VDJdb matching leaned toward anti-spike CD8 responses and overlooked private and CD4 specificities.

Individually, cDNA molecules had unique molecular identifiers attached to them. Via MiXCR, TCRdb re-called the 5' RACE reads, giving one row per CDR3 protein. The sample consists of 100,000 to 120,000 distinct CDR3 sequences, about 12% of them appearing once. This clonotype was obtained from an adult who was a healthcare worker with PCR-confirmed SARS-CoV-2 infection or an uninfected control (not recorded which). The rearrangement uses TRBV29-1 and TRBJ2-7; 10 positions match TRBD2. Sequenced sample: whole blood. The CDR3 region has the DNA TGCAGCGTTGCTCTAGCGGGGGTTTCCTACGAGCAGTACTTC. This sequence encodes CSVALAGVSYEQYF.